This T cell receptor (beta chain) derives from a study of PD-L1 blockade in urothelial cancer. About the study: It was at some point between 2013 and 2015 that patients started atezolizumab at 1,200 mg intravenously every 3 weeks. Each blood sample yielded a median of 141,255 T cells.

The CDR3 consists of 15 residues. Germline V gives CDR1 LNHDA, CDR2 SQIVND (reference sequence). Trimming left V 4 bases short and J 0 bases short, with 9 bases between. Every PCR was spiked with synthetic TCR analog templates. Only in-frame clones appear in the TCRdb table, and some are missing; sequencing was by immunoSEQ multiplex PCR. Among more than 60,000 clones listed, 88% were seen once. Time point here: peripheral blood 6 weeks after treatment start. The sample consisted of PBMCs, taken around atezolizumab (anti-PD-L1) treatment. This sequence originates from a man aged 55 to 69 with urothelial cancer. The rearrangement links TRBV19 to TRBJ2-2, with D possibly matching TRBD2 (5 bases). CDR3 sequence reads: CASSTNSANTGELFF. The CDR3 nucleotides are TGTGCCAGTAGTACCAATAGCGCGAACACCGGGGAGCTGTTTTTT. Variable domain in full (rest from reference TRBV19 and TRBJ2-2): DGGITQSPKYLFRKEGQNVTLSCEQNLNHDAMYWYRQDPGQGLRLIYYSQIVNDFQKGDIAEGYSVSREKKESFPLTVTSAQKNPTAFYLCASSTNSANTGELFFGEGSRLTVL.